Listed below are T cell receptor beta chains from one sample, sequenced in a study of blood T cell repertoires in COVID-19. Sequencing was performed with immunoSEQ multiplex PCR; in TCRdb, only in-frame clones are kept and a portion is missing. The table lists roughly 170,000 clones, around nine tenths of them singletons, with approximately 13% in the top ten. Sequencing was carried out using peripheral blood. Every receptor here comes from a woman aged 70-85 years with COVID-19, enrolled during active disease. The CDR3 runs from the conserved cysteine through the conserved F or W. D genes are given only for firm matches. Size is stated for part of the rows, as once, few or many counts, or as a class when the clone is expanded.

V gene: TRBV5-1; D gene: -; J gene: TRBJ2-3; clone size: -; CDR3 DNA: TGCGCCAGCAGGGCGGCAGGGGCAGATACGCAGTATTTT; CDR3 protein: CASRAAGADTQYF
V gene: TRBV5-1; D gene: -; J gene: TRBJ1-3; clone size: -; CDR3 DNA: TGCGCCAGCAGCTCTCAGGGGTTGGGAAACACCATATATTTT; CDR3 protein: CASSSQGLGNTIYF
V gene: TRBV27; D gene: TRBD2; J gene: TRBJ2-3; clone size: -; CDR3 DNA: TGTGCCAGCAGTCATACTAGCGGGAGGGCCTGGGGCACAGATACGCAGTATTTT; CDR3 protein: CASSHTSGRAWGTDTQYF
V gene: TRBV24-1; D gene: TRBD2; J gene: TRBJ2-1; clone size: -; CDR3 DNA: TGTGCCACCAGTGCCTGGACTAGCGGGAGGGGTAATGAGCAGTTCTTC; CDR3 protein: CATSAWTSGRGNEQFF
V gene: TRBV4-2; D gene: TRBD2; J gene: TRBJ2-3; clone size: -; CDR3 DNA: TGTGCCAGCAGCAGGACTAGCGGAAACACAGATACGCAGTATTTT; CDR3 protein: CASSRTSGNTDTQYF
V gene: TRBV30; D gene: TRBD2; J gene: TRBJ2-7; clone size: -; CDR3 DNA: TGTGCCTGGAGTAACCGACTAGCGGGAGGGAACGAGCAGTACTTC; CDR3 protein: CAWSNRLAGGNEQYF
V gene: TRBV4-3; D gene: TRBD2; J gene: TRBJ2-7; clone size: -; CDR3 DNA: TGCGCCAGCAGCCTAACAGGGATTGGGGCTACAGCGGGAGGCTCCTACGAGCAGTACTTC; CDR3 protein: CASSLTGIGATAGGSYEQYF
V gene: TRBV10-3; D gene: TRBD1; J gene: TRBJ2-7; clone size: medium-sized; CDR3 DNA: TGTGCCATCAGTGTATCCGGACAGGGTTCGACTTACGAGCAGTACTTC; CDR3 protein: CAISVSGQGSTYEQYF
V gene: TRBV29-1; D gene: TRBD1; J gene: TRBJ1-1; clone size: -; CDR3 DNA: TGCAGCGTTCTCAGGGGGGAGGACACTGAAGCTTTCTTT; CDR3 protein: CSVLRGEDTEAFF
V gene: TRBV19; D gene: -; J gene: TRBJ1-1; clone size: once; CDR3 DNA: TGTGCCAGTATAGATGGGGGGGCGAACACTGAAGCTTTCTTT; CDR3 protein: CASIDGGANTEAFF
V gene: TRBV30; D gene: TRBD2; J gene: TRBJ2-5; clone size: once; CDR3 DNA: TGTGCCTGGAGCGTCGCTAGCGGGGACCAAGAGACCCAGTACTTC; CDR3 protein: CAWSVASGDQETQYF
V gene: TRBV27; D gene: -; J gene: TRBJ2-3; clone size: -; CDR3 DNA: TGTGCCAGCAGTTCCTACAGGAGAACTAGCACAGATACGCAGTATTTT; CDR3 protein: CASSSYRRTSTDTQYF
V gene: TRBV30; D gene: -; J gene: TRBJ2-7; clone size: -; CDR3 DNA: TGTGCCTGGATGGGCAAAATCAGGGAATTCCCCTTCCTTAAGAGCTACGAGCAGTACTTC; CDR3 protein: CAWMGKIREFPFLKSYEQYF
V gene: TRBV29-1; D gene: -; J gene: TRBJ2-7; clone size: -; CDR3 DNA: TGCAGCGTTGAAGGGACAACCTGCGAGCAGTACTTC; CDR3 protein: CSVEGTTCEQYF
V gene: TRBV20-1; D gene: -; J gene: TRBJ1-2; clone size: -; CDR3 DNA: TGCAGTGCTAGAGGGGGAGGGATCTACACCTTC; CDR3 protein: CSARGGGIYTF
V gene: TRBV9; D gene: -; J gene: TRBJ1-4; clone size: -; CDR3 DNA: TGTGCCAGCAGCGTAGATCGAGGGGGTAATGAAAAACTGTTTTTT; CDR3 protein: CASSVDRGGNEKLFF
V gene: TRBV30; D gene: -; J gene: TRBJ1-6; clone size: -; CDR3 DNA: TGTGCCTCGGTAAAGACAGGATCAAATTCACCCCTCCACTTT; CDR3 protein: CASVKTGSNSPLHF
V gene: TRBV7-3; D gene: TRBD1; J gene: TRBJ2-2; clone size: -; CDR3 DNA: TGTGCCAGCAGCTTAGGGGACAGTAACACCGGGGAGCTGTTTTTT; CDR3 protein: CASSLGDSNTGELFF
V gene: TRBV21-1; D gene: -; J gene: TRBJ2-2; clone size: -; CDR3 DNA: TGTGCCAGCAAATCAGGTAGCGGCACCGGGGAGCTGTTTTTT; CDR3 protein: CASKSGSGTGELFF
V gene: TRBV18; D gene: TRBD2; J gene: TRBJ2-1; clone size: -; CDR3 DNA: TGTGCCAGCTCGGGACTAGGAGACGCGGATGAGCAGTTCTTC; CDR3 protein: CASSGLGDADEQFF
V gene: TRBV30; D gene: -; J gene: TRBJ1-1; clone size: -; CDR3 DNA: TGTGCCTGGAGTCAGACAGACCAGAAAGCTTTCTTT; CDR3 protein: CAWSQTDQKAFF
V gene: TRBV9; D gene: -; J gene: TRBJ2-7; clone size: -; CDR3 DNA: TGTGCCAGCAGCCTCGCCCCGGGGGACTACGAGCAGTACTTC; CDR3 protein: CASSLAPGDYEQYF
V gene: TRBV5-5; D gene: TRBD1; J gene: TRBJ1-1; clone size: -; CDR3 DNA: TGTGCCAGCAGCTTGGTCCCTACACAGGGGATCACTGAAGCTTTCTTT; CDR3 protein: CASSLVPTQGITEAFF
V gene: TRBV28; D gene: TRBD1; J gene: TRBJ1-2; clone size: -; CDR3 DNA: TGTGCCAACCGAGGGACAGCTCCTAACTATGGCTACACCTTC; CDR3 protein: CANRGTAPNYGYTF
V gene: TRBV12-3/TRBV12-4; D gene: TRBD1; J gene: TRBJ1-1; clone size: -; CDR3 DNA: TGTGCCAGCAGGCGGACAGGGCCCCCTGAAGCTTTCTTT; CDR3 protein: CASRRTGPPEAFF
V gene: TRBV7-9; D gene: -; J gene: TRBJ2-6; clone size: -; CDR3 DNA: TGTGCCAGCAGCTCAGAGGCTGGGGCCAACGTCCTGACTTTC; CDR3 protein: CASSSEAGANVLTF
V gene: TRBV28; D gene: -; J gene: TRBJ1-2; clone size: -; CDR3 DNA: TGTGCCAGCAGCCGACTCAGGGGAAACTATGGCTACACCTTC; CDR3 protein: CASSRLRGNYGYTF
V gene: TRBV6-4; D gene: TRBD2; J gene: TRBJ2-1; clone size: -; CDR3 DNA: TGTGCCAGCAGTGACTTTCCTAGCGGGAGTCTAGGCAATGAGCAGTTCTTC; CDR3 protein: CASSDFPSGSLGNEQFF
V gene: TRBV7-9; D gene: -; J gene: TRBJ1-4; clone size: -; CDR3 DNA: TGTGCCAGCAGCTTAGAGTCCGGTGAAAAACTGTTTTTT; CDR3 protein: CASSLESGEKLFF
V gene: TRBV30; D gene: TRBD2; J gene: TRBJ2-1; clone size: -; CDR3 DNA: TGTGCCTGGACCCGGACTAGTACCTACAATGAGCAGTTCTTC; CDR3 protein: CAWTRTSTYNEQFF
V gene: TRBV29-1; D gene: -; J gene: TRBJ1-2; clone size: -; CDR3 DNA: TGCAGCGTTGAAAAGGCAGGGGCCACGCATGGCTACACCTTC; CDR3 protein: CSVEKAGATHGYTF